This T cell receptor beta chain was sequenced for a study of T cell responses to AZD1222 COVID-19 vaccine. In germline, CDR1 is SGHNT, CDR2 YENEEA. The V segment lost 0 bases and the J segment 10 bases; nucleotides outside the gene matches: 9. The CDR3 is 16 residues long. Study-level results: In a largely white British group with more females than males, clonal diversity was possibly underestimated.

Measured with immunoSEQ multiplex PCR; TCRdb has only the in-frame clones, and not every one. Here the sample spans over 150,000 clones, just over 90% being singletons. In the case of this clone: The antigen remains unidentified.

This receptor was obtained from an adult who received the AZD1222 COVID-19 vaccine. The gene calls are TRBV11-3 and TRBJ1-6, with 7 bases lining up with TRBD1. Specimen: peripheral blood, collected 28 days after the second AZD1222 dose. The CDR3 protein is CASSLDPYRGWSPLHF. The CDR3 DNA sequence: TGTGCCAGCAGCTTAGATCCGTACAGGGGTTGGTCACCCCTCCACTTT.